This TCR beta chain was documented in a study of Ad26.COV2.S vaccination and SARS-CoV-2 variants listed by TCRdb under 2021. For context, the study as a whole: Sequencing of the TCRbeta repertoire served to evaluate the specificity and breadth of SARS-CoV-2-reactive T cell receptors following Ad26.COV2.S vaccination. A total of 32 samples were included in the TCR-sequenced set, comprising 19 Ad26.COV2.S vaccine recipients, 5 placebo recipients and 8 SARS-CoV-2 convalescent individuals.

The time point tag for this specimen amounts to: individuals recovered from natural SARS-CoV-2 infection. The V end gives up 5 bases and the J end 3 bases, leaving 18 bases in the junction not matched to a gene. Sequences SGHAT (CDR1) and FQNNGV (CDR2) are obtained from the germline V gene. Inclusive of the bounding cysteine and phenylalanine, the CDR3 is 18 residues long. Just CDR3 DNA is preserved here, 54 bases in frame from base 1. The study at large found these results: Comparable non-spike TCR breadth was observed between vaccine and placebo recipients, consistent with only spike being contained in the vaccine. The authors noted that total T cell responses may have been underestimated by the TCR breadth and depth analyses. Higher spike-specific TCR breadth was observed in Ad26.COV2.S recipients than in placebo recipients (P = 0.0014). Substantial breadth of spike-specific CD8+ and CD4+ T cell responses was reported after vaccination.

Regarding this clone: Its antigen is currently not known. Nothing much larger sits one base from this clone, and base qualities are not available.

The immunoSEQ Assay was the method used to sequence TCRbeta CDR3 regions. After extraction, genomic DNA underwent amplification by bias-controlled multiplex PCR, followed by high-throughput sequencing. Per the source publication's procedure: To quantify the absolute abundance of every unique TCRbeta CDR3 region, sequences were collapsed and filtered. T cell fraction was estimated by normalizing TCRbeta template counts to usable DNA, with usable DNA measured through amplification of reference genes found in all nucleated cells. Repertoire TCRs were annotated as SARS-CoV-2-specific by exact matching of V gene, CDR3 amino acid sequence and J gene to a known reactive TCR set. The reference SARS-CoV-2 TCR set was derived from MIRA and filtered for enrichment in COVID-19-positive ImmuneCODE repertoires, a step that removed public or cross-reactive TCRs. Using the MIRA antigens, annotated TCRs were further analysed by specific ORF or by position within an ORF. Breadth was defined as the number of annotated unique rearrangements divided by the total number of unique productive rearrangements, and depth was defined as the summed frequency of the annotated unique rearrangements. Two-sided Wilcoxon rank-sum tests were applied when comparing TCR breadth between groups. Held by TCRdb, this immuneACCESS table contains in-frame sequences only and omits some clones. Under half of the omission traces to an unresolved V gene where checked; the cause of the rest is unknown. For V, J and clone size, that table is used; D and trimming come from the DNA. In this sample the table shows 46,000 or so clones, around 83% of which occur a single time. The ten largest clonotypes hold around 43% of the sample.

Rearrangement joined TRBV11-2 to TRBJ2-7; 8 junctional bases match TRBD2. Here the sequenced sample was peripheral blood, taken after recovery from COVID-19. The sequence was collected from a human donor who had recovered from COVID-19. This receptor has the CDR3 CASSLGLAGTSSLYEQYF. The DNA reads as follows: TGTGCCAGCAGCCTGGGGCTAGCGGGTACCTCATCCCTCTACGAGCAGTACTTC.